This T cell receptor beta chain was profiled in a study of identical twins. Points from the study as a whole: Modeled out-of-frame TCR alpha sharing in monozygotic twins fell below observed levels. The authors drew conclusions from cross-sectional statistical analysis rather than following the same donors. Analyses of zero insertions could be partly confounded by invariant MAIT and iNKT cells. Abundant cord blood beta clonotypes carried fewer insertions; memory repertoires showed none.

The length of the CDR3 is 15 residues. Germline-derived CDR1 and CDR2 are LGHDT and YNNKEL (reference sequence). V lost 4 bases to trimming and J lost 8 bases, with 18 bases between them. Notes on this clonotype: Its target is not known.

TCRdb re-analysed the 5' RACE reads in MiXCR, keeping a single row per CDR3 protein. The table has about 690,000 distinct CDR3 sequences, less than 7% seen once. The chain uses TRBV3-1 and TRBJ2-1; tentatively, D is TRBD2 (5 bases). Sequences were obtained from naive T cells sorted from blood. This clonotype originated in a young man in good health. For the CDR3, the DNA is TGTGCCAGCAGCCCGGACCGCCGGGGTATCCATGAGCAGTTCTTC. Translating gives CASSPDRRGIHEQFF.